Ten or more counts support the clone carrying this TCR beta chain. What it binds is unknown. CTLA-4 blockade using ipilimumab, together with focal radiation, was received by patients with chemo-refractory metastatic non-small-cell lung cancer. CDR1 and CDR2 from the germline V gene are MGHRA and YSYEKL. The CDR3 is 15 amino acids. Germline trimming cut 1 base from V and 6 bases from J; bases unmatched to any gene: 6. This specimen comes from a study of radiotherapy plus CTLA-4 blockade in lung cancer. Study summary: Overall, 18% of patients showed an objective response, while around 34% attained disease control. Study findings and constraints: Radiotherapy plus ipilimumab was followed by expansion in blood of tumor-derived TCR clones. Dynamics of early blood T cell clones, together with interferon-beta, were reportedly the best predictors of response.

The repertoire was sequenced with immunoSEQ multiplex PCR; TCRdb's copy has only in-frame clones and lacks some. Counted here are fewer than 150,000 clones, 75% to 80% occurring once; the ten biggest clones make up roughly 5%. This chain links TRBV4-1 with TRBJ2-1, with 7 nucleotides matching TRBD2. The TCR comes from a human donor with non-small cell lung cancer who had a partial response to radiotherapy plus ipilimumab. The sequences come from peripheral blood, collected from a patient treated with radiotherapy plus ipilimumab. CDR3 sequence reads: CASSQGRLAGNEQFF. The CDR3 nucleotides are TGCGCCAGCAGCCAAGGGAGGTTAGCGGGCAATGAGCAGTTCTTC.